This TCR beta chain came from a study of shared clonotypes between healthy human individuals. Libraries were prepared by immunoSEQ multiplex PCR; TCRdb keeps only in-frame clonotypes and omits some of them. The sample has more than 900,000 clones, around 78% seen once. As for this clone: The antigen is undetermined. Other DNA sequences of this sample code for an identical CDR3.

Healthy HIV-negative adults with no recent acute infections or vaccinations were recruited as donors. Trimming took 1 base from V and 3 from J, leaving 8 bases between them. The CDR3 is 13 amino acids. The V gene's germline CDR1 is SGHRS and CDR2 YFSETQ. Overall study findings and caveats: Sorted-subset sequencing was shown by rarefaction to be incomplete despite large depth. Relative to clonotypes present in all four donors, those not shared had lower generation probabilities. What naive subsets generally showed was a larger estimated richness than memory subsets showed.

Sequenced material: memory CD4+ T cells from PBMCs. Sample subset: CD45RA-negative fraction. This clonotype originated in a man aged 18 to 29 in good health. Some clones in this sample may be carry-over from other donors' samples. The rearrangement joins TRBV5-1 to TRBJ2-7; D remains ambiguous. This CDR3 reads CASSLSGVYEQYF. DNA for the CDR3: TGCGCCAGCAGCTTGTCAGGAGTCTACGAGCAGTACTTC.